This T cell receptor beta chain derives from a study of T cell repertoires in cytomegalovirus infection. The overall study: CMV infection plus the matching HLA type was flagged by public TCR beta signatures. Whole-study results and caveats: HLA-C-restricted CMV clonotypes gave the most frequent clonotype in two of eight donors. Identification of carriers of CMV plus the relevant HLA was performed using cumulative public TCR beta family frequency.

The CDR3 runs to 16 residues. Per germline, CDR1 SGHTA and CDR2 FQGNSA. J gave up 6 bases and V 5 bases, and 8 bases lay outside the gene matches. In this sample, this clonotype turned up many times. The target antigen is unknown. MiXCR was run by TCRdb on the reads, yielding one entry per CDR3 protein. Counted here are 150,000 or so distinct CDR3 sequences, roughly a third occurring once; the ten biggest clones make up roughly half. The sequenced sample was CD8+ T cells from cultured PBMCs, obtained from culture after CMV antigen stimulation. V usage is TRBV7-2 and J usage is TRBJ2-2; TRBD2 matches 11 bases. The receptor was derived from a human donor in good health (CMV status not recorded). Some clones in this sample may be carry-over from other donors' samples. This chain's CDR3 is CASSGRLAGIAGELFF. The CDR3 region has the DNA TGTGCCAGCAGCGGACGACTAGCGGGGATCGCCGGGGAGCTGTTTTTT.